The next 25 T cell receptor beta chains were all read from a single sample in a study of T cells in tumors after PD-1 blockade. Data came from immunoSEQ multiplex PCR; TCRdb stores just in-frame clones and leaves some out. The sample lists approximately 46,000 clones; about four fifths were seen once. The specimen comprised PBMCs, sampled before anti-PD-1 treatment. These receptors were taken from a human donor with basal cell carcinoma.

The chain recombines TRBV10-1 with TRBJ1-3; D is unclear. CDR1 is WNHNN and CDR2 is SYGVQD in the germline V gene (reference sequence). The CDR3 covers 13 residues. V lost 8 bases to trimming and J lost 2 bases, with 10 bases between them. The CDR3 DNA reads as TGCGCCAGCGCCCGGGATCCTGGAAACACCATATATTTT. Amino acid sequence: CASARDPGNTIYF.

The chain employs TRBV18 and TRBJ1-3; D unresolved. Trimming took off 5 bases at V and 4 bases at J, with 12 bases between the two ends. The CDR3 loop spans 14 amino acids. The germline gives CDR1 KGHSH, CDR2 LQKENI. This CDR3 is CASSARAGGNTIYF. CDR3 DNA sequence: TGTGCCAGCTCAGCCCGCGCAGGCGGAAACACCATATATTTT. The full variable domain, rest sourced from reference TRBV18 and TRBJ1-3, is NAGVMQNPRHLVRRRGQEARLRCSPMKGHSHVYWYRQLPEEGLKFMVYLQKENIIDESGMPKERFSAEFPKEGPSILRIQQVVRGDSAAYFCASSARAGGNTIYFGEGSWLTVV.

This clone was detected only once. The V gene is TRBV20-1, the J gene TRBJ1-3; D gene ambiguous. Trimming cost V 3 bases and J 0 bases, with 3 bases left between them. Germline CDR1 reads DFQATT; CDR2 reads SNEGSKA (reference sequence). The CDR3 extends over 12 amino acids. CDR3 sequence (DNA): TGCAGTGCTAGTAACTCTGGAAACACCATATATTTT. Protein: CSASNSGNTIYF.

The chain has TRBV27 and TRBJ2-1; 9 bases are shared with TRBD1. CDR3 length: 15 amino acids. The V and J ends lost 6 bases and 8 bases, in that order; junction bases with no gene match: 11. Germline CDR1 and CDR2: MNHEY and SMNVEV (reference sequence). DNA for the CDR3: TGTGCCAGCAGCGCCGGGACAGGGCCCTTAGATGAGCAGTTCTTC. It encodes CASSAGTGPLDEQFF.

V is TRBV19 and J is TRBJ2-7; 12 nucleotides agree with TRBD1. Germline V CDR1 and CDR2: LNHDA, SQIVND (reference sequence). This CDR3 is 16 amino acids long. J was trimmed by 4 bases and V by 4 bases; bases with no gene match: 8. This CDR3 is CASSKGQGASSYEQYF. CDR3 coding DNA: TGTGCCAGTAGTAAGGGACAGGGGGCGAGTTCGTACGAGCAGTACTTC. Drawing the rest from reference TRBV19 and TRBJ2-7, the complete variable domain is DGGITQSPKYLFRKEGQNVTLSCEQNLNHDAMYWYRQDPGQGLRLIYYSQIVNDFQKGDIAEGYSVSREKKESFPLTVTSAQKNPTAFYLCASSKGQGASSYEQYFGPGTRLTVT.

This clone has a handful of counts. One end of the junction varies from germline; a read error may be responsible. CDR3 DNA: TGCGCCAGCAGTTTGGGCGAGAAATCACCCCTCCACTTT. Translation gives CASSLGEKSPLHF. The rearrangement joins TRBV5-1 to TRBJ1-6; the D is unclear. Germline V gene sequence: CDR1 SGHRS, CDR2 YFSETQ. The CDR3 has 13 amino acids. Full variable domain (remainder filled in from reference TRBV5-1 and TRBJ1-6): KAGVTQTPRYLIKTRGQQVTLSCSPISGHRSVSWYQQTPGQGLQFLFEYFSETQRNKGNFPGRFSGRQFSNSRSEMNVSTLELGDSALYLCASSLGEKSPLHFGNGTRLTVT.

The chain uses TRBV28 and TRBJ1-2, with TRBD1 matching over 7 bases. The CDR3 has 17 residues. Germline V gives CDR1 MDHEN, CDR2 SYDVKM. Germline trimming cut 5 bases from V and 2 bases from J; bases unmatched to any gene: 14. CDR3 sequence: CASSPFRDRVYNYGYTF. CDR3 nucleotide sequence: TGTGCCAGCAGTCCGTTTAGAGACAGGGTGTACAACTATGGCTACACCTTC.

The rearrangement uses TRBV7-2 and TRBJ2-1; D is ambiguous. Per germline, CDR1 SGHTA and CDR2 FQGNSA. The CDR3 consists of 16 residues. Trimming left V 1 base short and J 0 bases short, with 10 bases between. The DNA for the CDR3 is TGTGCCAGCAGCTTAGATGGTTGGTACTCCTACAATGAGCAGTTCTTC. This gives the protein CASSLDGWYSYNEQFF.

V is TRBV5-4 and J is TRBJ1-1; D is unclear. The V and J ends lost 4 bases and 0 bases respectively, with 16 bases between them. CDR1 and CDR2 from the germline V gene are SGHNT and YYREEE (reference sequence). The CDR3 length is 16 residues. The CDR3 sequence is CASSPRLEAMNTEAFF. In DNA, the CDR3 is TGTGCCAGCAGCCCTAGGTTAGAGGCCATGAACACTGAAGCTTTCTTT.

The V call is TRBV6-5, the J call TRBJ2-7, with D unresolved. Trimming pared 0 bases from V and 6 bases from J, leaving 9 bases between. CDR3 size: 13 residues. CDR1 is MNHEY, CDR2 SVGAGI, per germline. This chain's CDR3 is CASSYSERVEQYF. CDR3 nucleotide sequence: TGTGCCAGCAGTTACTCGGAAAGGGTCGAGCAGTACTTC.

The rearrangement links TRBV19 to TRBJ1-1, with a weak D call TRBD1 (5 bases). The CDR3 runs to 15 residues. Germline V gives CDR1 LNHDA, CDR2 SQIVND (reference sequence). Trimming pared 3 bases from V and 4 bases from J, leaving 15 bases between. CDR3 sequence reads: CASSISEGSGTEAFF. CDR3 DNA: TGTGCCAGTAGTATCTCCGAGGGGAGCGGCACTGAAGCTTTCTTT.

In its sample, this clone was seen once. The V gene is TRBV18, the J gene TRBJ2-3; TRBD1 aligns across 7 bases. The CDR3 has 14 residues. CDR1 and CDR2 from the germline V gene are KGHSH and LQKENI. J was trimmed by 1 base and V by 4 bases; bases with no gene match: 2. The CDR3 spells CASSLTGGTDTQYF. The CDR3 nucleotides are TGTGCCAGCTCACTTACAGGGGGCACAGATACGCAGTATTTT.

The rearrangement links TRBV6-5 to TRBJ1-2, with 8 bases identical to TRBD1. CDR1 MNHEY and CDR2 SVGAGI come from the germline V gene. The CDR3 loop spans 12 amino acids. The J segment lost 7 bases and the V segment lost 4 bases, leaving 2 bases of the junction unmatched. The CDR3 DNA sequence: TGTGCCAGCAGTTCAGGGGGCGGTGGCTACACCTTC. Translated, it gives CASSSGGGGYTF.

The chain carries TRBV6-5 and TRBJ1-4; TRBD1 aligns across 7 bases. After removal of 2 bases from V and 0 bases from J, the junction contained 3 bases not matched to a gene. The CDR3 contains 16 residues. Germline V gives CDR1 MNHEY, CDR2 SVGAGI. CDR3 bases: TGTGCCAGCAGTTACGTGGGACAGTCAACTAATGAAAAACTGTTTTTT. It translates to CASSYVGQSTNEKLFF.

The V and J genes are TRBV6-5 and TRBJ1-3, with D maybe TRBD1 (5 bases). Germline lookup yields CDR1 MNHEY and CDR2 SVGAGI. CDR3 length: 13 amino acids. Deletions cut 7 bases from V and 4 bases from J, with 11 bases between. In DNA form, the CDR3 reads TGTGCCAGCACTAAGACAGCCGGAAACACCATATATTTT. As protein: CASTKTAGNTIYF.

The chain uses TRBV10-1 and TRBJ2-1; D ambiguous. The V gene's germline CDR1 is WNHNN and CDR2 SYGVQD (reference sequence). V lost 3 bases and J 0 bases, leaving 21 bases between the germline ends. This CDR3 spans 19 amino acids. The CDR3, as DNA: TGCGCCAGCAGTGAAGCCTCGGCAGGCGCCGTGAGCTCCTACAATGAGCAGTTCTTC. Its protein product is CASSEASAGAVSSYNEQFF.

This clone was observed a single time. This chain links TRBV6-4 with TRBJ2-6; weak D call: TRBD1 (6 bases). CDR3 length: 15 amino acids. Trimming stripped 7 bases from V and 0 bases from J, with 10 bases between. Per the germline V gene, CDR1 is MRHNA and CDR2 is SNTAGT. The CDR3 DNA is TGTGCCAGCACTCCGGACAGCTCTGGGGCCAACGTCCTGACTTTC. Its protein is CASTPDSSGANVLTF.

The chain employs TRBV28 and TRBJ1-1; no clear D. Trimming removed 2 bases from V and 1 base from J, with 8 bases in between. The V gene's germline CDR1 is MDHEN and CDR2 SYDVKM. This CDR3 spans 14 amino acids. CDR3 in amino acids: CASSLMDGNTEAFF. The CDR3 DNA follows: TGTGCCAGCAGTTTAATGGACGGGAACACTGAAGCTTTCTTT. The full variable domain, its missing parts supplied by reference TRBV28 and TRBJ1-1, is DVKVTQSSRYLVKRTGEKVFLECVQDMDHENMFWYRQDPGLGLRLIYFSYDVKMKEKGDIPEGYSVSREKKERFSLILESASTNQTSMYLCASSLMDGNTEAFFGQGTRLTVV.

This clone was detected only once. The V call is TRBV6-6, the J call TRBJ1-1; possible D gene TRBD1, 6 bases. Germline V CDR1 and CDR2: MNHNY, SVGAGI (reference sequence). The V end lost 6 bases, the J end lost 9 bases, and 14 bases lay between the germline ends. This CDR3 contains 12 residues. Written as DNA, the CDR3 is TGTGCCAGCAGCCAAAGGGGGGGGAAAGCTTTCTTT. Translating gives CASSQRGGKAFF.

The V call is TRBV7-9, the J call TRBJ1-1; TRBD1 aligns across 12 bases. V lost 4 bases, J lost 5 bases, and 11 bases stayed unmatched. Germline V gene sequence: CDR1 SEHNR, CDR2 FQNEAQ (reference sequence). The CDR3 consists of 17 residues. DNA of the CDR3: TGTGCCAGCAGCTCCGCCGGGACAGGGGGCGCTAGTACTGAAGCTTTCTTT. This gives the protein CASSSAGTGGASTEAFF.

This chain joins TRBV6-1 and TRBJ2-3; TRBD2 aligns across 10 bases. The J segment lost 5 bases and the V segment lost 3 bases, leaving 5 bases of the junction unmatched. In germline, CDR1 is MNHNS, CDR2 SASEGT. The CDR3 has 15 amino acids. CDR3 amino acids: CASSDPGLAIDTQYF. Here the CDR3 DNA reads TGTGCCAGCAGTGACCCGGGACTAGCGATAGATACGCAGTATTTT.

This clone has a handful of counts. The CDR3 coding sequence is TGTGCCAGCAGTCCGGGACAGGGAAAGGTTGTCAATGAAAAACTGTTTTTT. Amino acids: CASSPGQGKVVNEKLFF. V usage is TRBV6-6 and J usage is TRBJ1-4, with 9 nucleotides matching TRBD1. Germline trimming cut 5 bases from V and 5 bases from J; bases unmatched to any gene: 12. The CDR3 contains 17 residues. Per germline, CDR1 MNHNY and CDR2 SVGAGI (reference sequence).

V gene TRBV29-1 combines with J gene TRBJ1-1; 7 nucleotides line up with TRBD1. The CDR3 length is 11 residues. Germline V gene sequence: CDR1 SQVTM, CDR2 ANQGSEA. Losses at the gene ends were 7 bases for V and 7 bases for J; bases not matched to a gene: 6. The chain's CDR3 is CSANRGNEAFF. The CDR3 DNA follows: TGCAGCGCAAACAGGGGCAATGAAGCTTTCTTT.

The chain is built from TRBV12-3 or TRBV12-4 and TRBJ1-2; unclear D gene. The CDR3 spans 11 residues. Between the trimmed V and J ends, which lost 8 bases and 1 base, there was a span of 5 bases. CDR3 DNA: TGTGCCAGCGCGATTAACTATGGCTACACCTTC. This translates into CASAINYGYTF.

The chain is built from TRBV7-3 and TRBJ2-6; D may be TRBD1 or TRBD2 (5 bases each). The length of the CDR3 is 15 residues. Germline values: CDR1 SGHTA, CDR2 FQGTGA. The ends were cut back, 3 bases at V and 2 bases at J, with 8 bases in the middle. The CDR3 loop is CASSFGAPGANVLTF. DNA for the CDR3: TGTGCCAGCAGCTTCGGGGCACCTGGGGCCAACGTCCTGACTTTC.